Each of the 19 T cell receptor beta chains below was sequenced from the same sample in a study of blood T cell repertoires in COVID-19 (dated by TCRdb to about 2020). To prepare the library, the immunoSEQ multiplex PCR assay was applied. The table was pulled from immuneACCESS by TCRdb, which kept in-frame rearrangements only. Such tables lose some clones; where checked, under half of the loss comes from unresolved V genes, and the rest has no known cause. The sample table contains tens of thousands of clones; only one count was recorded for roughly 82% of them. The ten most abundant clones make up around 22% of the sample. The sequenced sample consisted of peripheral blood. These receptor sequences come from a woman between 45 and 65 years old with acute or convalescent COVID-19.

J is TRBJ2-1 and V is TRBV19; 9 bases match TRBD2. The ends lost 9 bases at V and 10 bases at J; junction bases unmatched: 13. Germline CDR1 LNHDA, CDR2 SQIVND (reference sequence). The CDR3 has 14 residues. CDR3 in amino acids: CARRDTSGRREQFF. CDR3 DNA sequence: TGTGCCAGAAGGGATACTAGCGGGCGGCGGGAGCAGTTCTTC. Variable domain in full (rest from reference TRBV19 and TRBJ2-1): DGGITQSPKYLFRKEGQNVTLSCEQNLNHDAMYWYRQDPGQGLRLIYYSQIVNDFQKGDIAEGYSVSREKKESFPLTVTSAQKNPTAFYLCARRDTSGRREQFFGPGTRLTVL.

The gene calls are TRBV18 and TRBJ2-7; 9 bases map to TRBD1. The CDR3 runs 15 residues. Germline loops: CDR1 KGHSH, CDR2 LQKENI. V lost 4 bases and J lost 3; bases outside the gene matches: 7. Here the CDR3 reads CASSREGQGYYEQYF. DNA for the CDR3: TGTGCCAGCTCACGAGAGGGACAGGGATACTACGAGCAGTACTTC. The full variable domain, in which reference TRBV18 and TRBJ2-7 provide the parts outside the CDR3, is NAGVMQNPRHLVRRRGQEARLRCSPMKGHSHVYWYRQLPEEGLKFMVYLQKENIIDESGMPKERFSAEFPKEGPSILRIQQVVRGDSAAYFCASSREGQGYYEQYFGPGTRLTVT.

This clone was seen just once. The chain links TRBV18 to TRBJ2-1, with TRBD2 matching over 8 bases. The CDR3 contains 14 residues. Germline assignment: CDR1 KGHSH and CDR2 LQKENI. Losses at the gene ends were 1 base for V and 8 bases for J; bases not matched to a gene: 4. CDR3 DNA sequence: TGTGCCAGCTCACCACTCGGGGGGGCCCATGAGCAGTTCTTC. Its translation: CASSPLGGAHEQFF.

The chain's CDR3 is CASSLGLAGVKNIQYF. The CDR3 bases are TGTGCCAGCAGTTTAGGACTAGCGGGAGTAAAAAACATTCAGTACTTC. The rearrangement links TRBV28 to TRBJ2-4; 13 bases line up with TRBD2. The length of the CDR3 is 16 residues. V lost 2 bases and J lost 4; bases outside the gene matches: 2. Germline CDR1 and CDR2: MDHEN and SYDVKM.

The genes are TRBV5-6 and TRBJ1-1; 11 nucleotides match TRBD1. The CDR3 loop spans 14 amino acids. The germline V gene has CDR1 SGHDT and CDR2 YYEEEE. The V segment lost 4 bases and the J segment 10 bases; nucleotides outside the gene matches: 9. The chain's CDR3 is CASSAGQGARGAFF. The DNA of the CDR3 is TGTGCCAGCAGCGCCGGACAGGGGGCGCGGGGAGCTTTCTTT. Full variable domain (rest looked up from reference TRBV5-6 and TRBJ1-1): DAGVTQSPTHLIKTRGQQVTLRCSPKSGHDTVSWYQQALGQGPQFIFQYYEEEERQRGNFPDRFSGHQFPNYSSELNVNALLLGDSALYLCASSAGQGARGAFFGQGTRLTVV.

This CDR3 is CASSRLEAHTDTQYF. Here the CDR3 DNA reads TGTGCCAGTAGTCGACTAGAGGCCCACACAGATACGCAGTATTTT. The J gene is TRBJ2-3, the V gene TRBV19, with D tentatively TRBD2 (6 bases). Trimming shortened V by 5 bases and J by 2 bases, and 14 bases separated the two germline ends. Germline V gene sequence: CDR1 LNHDA, CDR2 SQIVND (reference sequence). The CDR3 loop spans 15 amino acids. The complete variable domain, with remaining parts taken from reference TRBV19 and TRBJ2-3, reads DGGITQSPKYLFRKEGQNVTLSCEQNLNHDAMYWYRQDPGQGLRLIYYSQIVNDFQKGDIAEGYSVSREKKESFPLTVTSAQKNPTAFYLCASSRLEAHTDTQYFGPGTRLTVL.

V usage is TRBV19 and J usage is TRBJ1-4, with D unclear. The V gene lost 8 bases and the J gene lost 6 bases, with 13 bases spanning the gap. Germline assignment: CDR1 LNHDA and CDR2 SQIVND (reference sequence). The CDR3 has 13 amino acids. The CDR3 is CASAEGGHEKLFF. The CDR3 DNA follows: TGTGCCAGTGCGGAAGGAGGTCATGAAAAACTGTTTTTT.

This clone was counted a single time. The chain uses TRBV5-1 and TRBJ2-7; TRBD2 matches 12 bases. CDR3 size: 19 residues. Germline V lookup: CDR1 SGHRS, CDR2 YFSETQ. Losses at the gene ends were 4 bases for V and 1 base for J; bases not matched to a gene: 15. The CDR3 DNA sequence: TGCGCCAGCAGCCGGGGACTAGCGGGTAATGGCGTAGGGTCCTACGAGCAGTACTTC. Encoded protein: CASSRGLAGNGVGSYEQYF.

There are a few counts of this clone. DNA for the CDR3: TGTGCCAGCAGTTACCAACGGGGCACTGAAGCTTTCTTT. It encodes CASSYQRGTEAFF. The chain uses TRBV6-5 and TRBJ1-1; D gene unclear. CDR1 MNHEY and CDR2 SVGAGI come from the germline V gene. Trimming shortened V by 2 bases and J by 4 bases, and 8 bases separated the two germline ends. The CDR3 has 13 residues.

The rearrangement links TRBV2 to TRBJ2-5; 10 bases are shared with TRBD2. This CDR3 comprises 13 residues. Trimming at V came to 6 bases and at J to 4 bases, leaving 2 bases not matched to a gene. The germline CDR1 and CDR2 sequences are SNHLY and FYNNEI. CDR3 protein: CASSRTSGETQYF. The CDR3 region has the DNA TGTGCCAGCAGCCGGACTAGCGGAGAGACCCAGTACTTC. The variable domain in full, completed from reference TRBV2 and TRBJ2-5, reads EPEVTQTPSHQVTQMGQEVILRCVPISNHLYFYWYRQILGQKVEFLVSFYNNEISEKSEIFDDQFSVERPDGSNFTLKIRSTKLEDSAMYFCASSRTSGETQYFGPGTRLLVL.

The CDR3 loop reads CAISESDSFNEQFF. The CDR3 DNA sequence: TGTGCCATCAGTGAGTCGGACAGTTTCAATGAGCAGTTCTTC. The chain couples TRBV10-3 to TRBJ2-1; D perhaps matches TRBD1 (6 bases). The CDR3 runs 14 residues. V lost 0 bases and J lost 6, with 9 bases in between. Per germline, CDR1 ENHRY and CDR2 SYGVKD.

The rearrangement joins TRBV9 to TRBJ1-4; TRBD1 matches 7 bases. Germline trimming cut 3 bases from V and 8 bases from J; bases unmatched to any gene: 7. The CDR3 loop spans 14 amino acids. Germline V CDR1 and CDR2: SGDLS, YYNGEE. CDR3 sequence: CASSATGVREKLFF. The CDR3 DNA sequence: TGTGCCAGCAGCGCAACAGGGGTTCGGGAAAAACTGTTTTTT.

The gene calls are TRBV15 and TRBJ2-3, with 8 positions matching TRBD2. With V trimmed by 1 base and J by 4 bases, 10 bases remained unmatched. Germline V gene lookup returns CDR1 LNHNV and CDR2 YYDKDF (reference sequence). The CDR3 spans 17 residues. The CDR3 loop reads CATSRAPAGGNPDTQYF. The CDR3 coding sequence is TGTGCCACCAGCAGAGCCCCCGCGGGGGGAAATCCAGATACGCAGTATTTT. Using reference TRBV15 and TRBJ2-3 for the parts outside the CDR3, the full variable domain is DAMVIQNPRYQVTQFGKPVTLSCSQTLNHNVMYWYQQKSSQAPKLLFHYYDKDFNNEADTPDNFQSRRPNTSFCFLDIRSPGLGDTAMYLCATSRAPAGGNPDTQYFGPGTRLTVL.

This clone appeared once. The CDR3 coding sequence is TGTGCCAGCAGTTCGACAGGGGGCGCATCGGAGTATAATTCACCCCTCCACTTT. It codes for CASSSTGGASEYNSPLHF. This chain joins TRBV27 and TRBJ1-6; the match to TRBD1 covers 10 bases. Per germline, CDR1 MNHEY and CDR2 SMNVEV (reference sequence). CDR3 length: 18 residues. The V gene end was trimmed by 4 bases and the J gene end by 4 bases; junction bases not matched to a gene: 10.

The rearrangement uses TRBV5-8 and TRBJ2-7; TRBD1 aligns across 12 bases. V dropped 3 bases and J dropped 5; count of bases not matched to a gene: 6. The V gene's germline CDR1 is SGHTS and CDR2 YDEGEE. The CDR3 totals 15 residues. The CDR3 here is CASSSTGQGAHEQYF. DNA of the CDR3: TGTGCCAGCAGCTCTACGGGACAGGGGGCCCACGAGCAGTACTTC.

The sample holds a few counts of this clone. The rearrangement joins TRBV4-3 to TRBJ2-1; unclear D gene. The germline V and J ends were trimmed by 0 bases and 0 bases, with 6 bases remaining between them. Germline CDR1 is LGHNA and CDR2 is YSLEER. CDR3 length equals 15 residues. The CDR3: CASSQELSSYNEQFF. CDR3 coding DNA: TGCGCCAGCAGCCAAGAGCTGAGCTCCTACAATGAGCAGTTCTTC.

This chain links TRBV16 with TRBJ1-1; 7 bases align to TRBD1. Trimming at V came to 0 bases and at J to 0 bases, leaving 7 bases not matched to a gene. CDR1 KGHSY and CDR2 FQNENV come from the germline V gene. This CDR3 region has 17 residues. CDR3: CASSQSDRALMNTEAFF. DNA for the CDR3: TGTGCCAGCAGCCAATCCGACAGGGCCCTCATGAACACTGAAGCTTTCTTT. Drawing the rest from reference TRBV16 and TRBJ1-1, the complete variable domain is GEEVAQTPKHLVRGEGQKAKLYCAPIKGHSYVFWYQQVLKNEFKFLISFQNENVFDETGMPKERFSAKCLPNSPCSLEIQATKLEDSAVYFCASSQSDRALMNTEAFFGQGTRLTVV.

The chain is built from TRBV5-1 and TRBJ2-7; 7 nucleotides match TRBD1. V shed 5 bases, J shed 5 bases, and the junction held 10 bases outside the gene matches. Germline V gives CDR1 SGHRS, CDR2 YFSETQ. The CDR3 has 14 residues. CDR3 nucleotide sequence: TGCGCCAGCAGTTTCGCCGGGACAGTTGACGAGCAGTACTTC. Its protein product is CASSFAGTVDEQYF. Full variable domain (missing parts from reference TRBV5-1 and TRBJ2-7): KAGVTQTPRYLIKTRGQQVTLSCSPISGHRSVSWYQQTPGQGLQFLFEYFSETQRNKGNFPGRFSGRQFSNSRSEMNVSTLELGDSALYLCASSFAGTVDEQYFGPGTRLTVT.

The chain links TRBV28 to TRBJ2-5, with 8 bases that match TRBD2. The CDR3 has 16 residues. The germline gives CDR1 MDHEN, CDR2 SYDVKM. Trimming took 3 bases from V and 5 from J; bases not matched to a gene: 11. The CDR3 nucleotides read TGTGCCAGCAGTTTCCCGACTAGCGCCTTCAGGGAGACCCAGTACTTC. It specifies CASSFPTSAFRETQYF.